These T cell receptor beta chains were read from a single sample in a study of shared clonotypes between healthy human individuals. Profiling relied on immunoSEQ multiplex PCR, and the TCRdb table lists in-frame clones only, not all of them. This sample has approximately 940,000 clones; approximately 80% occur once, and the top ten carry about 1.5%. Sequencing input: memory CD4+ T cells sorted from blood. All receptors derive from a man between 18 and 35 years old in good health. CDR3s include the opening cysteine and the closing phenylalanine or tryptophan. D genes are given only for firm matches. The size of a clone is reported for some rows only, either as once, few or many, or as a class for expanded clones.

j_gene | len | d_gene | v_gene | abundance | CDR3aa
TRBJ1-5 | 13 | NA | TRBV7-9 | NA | CASSFGGPEPQHF
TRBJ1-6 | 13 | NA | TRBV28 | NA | CASSLIRKSPLHF
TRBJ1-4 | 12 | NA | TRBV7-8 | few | CASSLDGGKLFF
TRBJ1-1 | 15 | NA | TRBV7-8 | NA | CASSTVGWTNTEAFF
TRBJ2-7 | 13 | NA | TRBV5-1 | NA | CASSLVGGYEQYF
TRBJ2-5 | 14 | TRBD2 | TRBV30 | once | CAWTARTSAETQYF
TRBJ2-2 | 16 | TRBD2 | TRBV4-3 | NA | CASSQPTSGRTGELFF
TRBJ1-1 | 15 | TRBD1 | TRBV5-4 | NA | CASSRAGGMNTEAFF
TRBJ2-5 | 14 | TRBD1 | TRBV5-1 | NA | CASSSGGLGETQYF
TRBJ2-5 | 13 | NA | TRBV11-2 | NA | CASSEQGQETQYF
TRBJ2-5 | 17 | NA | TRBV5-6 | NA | CASSPSGSRGVDVTQYF
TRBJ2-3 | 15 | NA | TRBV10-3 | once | CAISEPLRDTDTQYF
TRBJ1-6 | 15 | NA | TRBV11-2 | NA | CASSLQLPSSSPLHF
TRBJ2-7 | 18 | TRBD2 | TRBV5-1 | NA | CASSTGPSGTSGSYEQYF
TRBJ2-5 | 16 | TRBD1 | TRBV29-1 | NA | CSVEGVVQGLQETQYF
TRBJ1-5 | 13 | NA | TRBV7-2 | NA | CASSLGGRQPQHF
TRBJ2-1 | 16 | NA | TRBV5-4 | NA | CASSSSGPRSYNEQFF
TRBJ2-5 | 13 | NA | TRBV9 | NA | CASSPQNQETQYF
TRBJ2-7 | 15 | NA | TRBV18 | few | CASSPPSQGPYEQYF
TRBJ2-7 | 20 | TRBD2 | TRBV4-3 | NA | CASSQDYFEGLADPSYEQYF
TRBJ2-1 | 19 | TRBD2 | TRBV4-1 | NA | CASSQELAGTPWGNNEQFF
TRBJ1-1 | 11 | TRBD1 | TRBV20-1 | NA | CSARADRSAFF
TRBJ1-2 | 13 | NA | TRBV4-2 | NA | CASRSGVSYGYTF
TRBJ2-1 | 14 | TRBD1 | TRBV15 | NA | CATSRGTGFDEQFF
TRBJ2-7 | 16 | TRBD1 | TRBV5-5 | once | CASSLGPGQGVSEQYF
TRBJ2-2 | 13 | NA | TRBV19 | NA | CASSPQYTGELFF
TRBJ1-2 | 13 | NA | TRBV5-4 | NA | CASSLDGYYGYTF
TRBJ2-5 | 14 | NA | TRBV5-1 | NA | CASRSQGGQETQYF
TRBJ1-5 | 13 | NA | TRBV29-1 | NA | CSVGSVNGQPQHF
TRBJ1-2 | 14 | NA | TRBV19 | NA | CASSIKGLRYGYTF
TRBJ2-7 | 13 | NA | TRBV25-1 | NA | CASSVSGTYEQYF
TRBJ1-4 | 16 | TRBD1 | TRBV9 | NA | CASSDGAGGKSEKLFF
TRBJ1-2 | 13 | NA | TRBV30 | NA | CAWSVLRGRGYTF
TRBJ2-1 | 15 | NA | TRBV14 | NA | CASSQDWARHNEQFF
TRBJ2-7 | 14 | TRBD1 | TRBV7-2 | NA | CASSKRQGVNEQYF
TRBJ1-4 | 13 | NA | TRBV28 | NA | CASSGQINEKLFF
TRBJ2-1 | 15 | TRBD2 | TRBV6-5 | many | CASSYSSGRYNEQFF
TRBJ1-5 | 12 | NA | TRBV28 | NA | CASSSPIRPQHF
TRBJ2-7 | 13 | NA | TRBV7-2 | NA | CASTAPLGYEQYF
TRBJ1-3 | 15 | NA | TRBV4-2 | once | CASSQDHGAGNTIYF
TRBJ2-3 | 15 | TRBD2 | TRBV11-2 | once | CASSSSGRARDTQYF
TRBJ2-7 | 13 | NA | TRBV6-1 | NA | CASRGASSYEQYF
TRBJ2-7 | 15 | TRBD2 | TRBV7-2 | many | CASSLVIAGFYEQYF
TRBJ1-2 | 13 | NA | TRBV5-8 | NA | CASRTAYNYGYTF
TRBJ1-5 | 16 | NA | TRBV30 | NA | CAWATPRTGGIQPQHF
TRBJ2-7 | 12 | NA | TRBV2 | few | CASSDSYYEQYF
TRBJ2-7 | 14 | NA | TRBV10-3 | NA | CAISPGLGAYEQYF
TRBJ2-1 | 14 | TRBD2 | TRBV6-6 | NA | CASSSLADYNEQFF
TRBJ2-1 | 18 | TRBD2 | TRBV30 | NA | CAWSVRPSGVFYGNEQFF
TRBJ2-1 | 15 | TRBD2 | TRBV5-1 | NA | CASKVSGRAIHEQFF
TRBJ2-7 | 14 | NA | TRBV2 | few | CASYRDPTLYEQYF
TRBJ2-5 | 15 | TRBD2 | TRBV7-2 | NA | CASSPVVREWETQYF
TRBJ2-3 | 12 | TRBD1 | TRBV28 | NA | CASSLGDRAKYF
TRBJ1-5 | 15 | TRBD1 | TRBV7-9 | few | CASSSDRGSNQPQHF
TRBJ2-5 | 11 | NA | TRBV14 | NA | CASSRQETQYF